The 16 T cell receptor beta chains given below trace back to one sample, sequenced in a study of blood T cells in healthy people across ages. Primed by a sample-barcoded 5' primer and a J-beta primer mix, a second PCR proceeded for 7 to 11 cycles. TCRdb called the 5' RACE reads again in MiXCR, with one record for every CDR3 protein. The data contain some 850,000 distinct CDR3 sequences, roughly 25% of them singletons. These data were also reused for a study on T cells of mothers and their children.

The sequencing sample was made of blood. The receptors originated from a boy between 10 and 17 years old in good health.

This clonotype was observed a few times. The V and J genes are TRBV7-3 and TRBJ2-3; D call uncertain. V dropped 0 bases and J dropped 4 bases, with 8 bases sitting between them. The germline CDR1 and CDR2 sequences are SGHTA and FQGTGA. This CDR3 comprises 14 residues. The CDR3 DNA sequence: TGTGCCAGCAGCTTAACGCCGGTGGCAGATACGCAGTATTTT. Amino acid sequence: CASSLTPVADTQYF.

This clonotype showed up just a few times. The CDR3 DNA reads as TGTGCCAGCAGCCTCGTGGGACTAGGGAGTCACGAGCAGTACTTC. This translates into CASSLVGLGSHEQYF. V gene TRBV3-1 combines with J gene TRBJ2-7; 8 bases are shared with TRBD2. CDR3 length: 15 amino acids. Germline V gene data show CDR1 as LGHDT and CDR2 as YNNKEL (reference sequence). V lost 4 bases to trimming and J lost 5 bases; unmatched junction nucleotides: 10.

This clonotype has just a few counts. The gene calls are TRBV14 and TRBJ2-1; D gene unclear. The V and J ends lost 4 bases and 0 bases respectively, with 13 bases between them. Germline lookup yields CDR1 SGHDN and CDR2 FVKESK. This CDR3 region has 16 residues. Here the CDR3 reads CASSPDRSSSYNEQFF. CDR3 coding DNA: TGTGCCAGCAGCCCTGATAGAAGCAGCTCCTACAATGAGCAGTTCTTC.

This clonotype was detected a few times. The genes are TRBV12-3 or TRBV12-4 and TRBJ1-5; D remains unclear. This CDR3 spans 13 amino acids. The V end was cut by 6 bases, the J end by 5 bases, with 11 bases between. The DNA of the CDR3 is TGTGCCAGCAGCCCCTCCAATGATCAGCCCCAGCATTTT. It translates to CASSPSNDQPQHF.

The V and J genes are TRBV20-1 and TRBJ1-2, with a weak D call TRBD1 (5 bases). Trimming shortened V by 1 base and J by 7 bases, and 19 bases separated the two germline ends. CDR1 DFQATT and CDR2 SNEGSKA come from the germline V gene (reference sequence). This CDR3 has 15 residues. CDR3 in amino acids: CSARAGTALGIGYTF. The CDR3 coding sequence is TGCAGTGCTAGAGCTGGGACCGCCCTTGGAATTGGCTACACCTTC.

The chain employs TRBV6-5 and TRBJ2-1; possibly TRBD1 for D (6 bases). The J call may be mistaken, given a closer DNA end match to TRBJ2-7. The CDR3 covers 12 residues. Germline V gene sequence: CDR1 MNHEY, CDR2 SVGAGI. The CDR3 bases are TGTGCCACCAACAGGGTCCCCTACGAGCAGTACTTC. Protein product: CATNRVPYEQYF.

The CDR3 sequence is CASTISGADTQYF. The CDR3 DNA reads as TGTGCCAGCACTATTTCAGGGGCAGATACGCAGTATTTT. The genes are TRBV12-3 or TRBV12-4 and TRBJ2-3; a weak D match, TRBD1 (6 bases). CDR3 length: 13 amino acids. V lost 7 bases and J 4 bases, leaving 12 bases between the germline ends.

In its sample, this clonotype was seen many times. CDR3 sequence: CASSQALRETQYF. DNA for the CDR3: TGTGCCAGCAGCCAGGCTTTACGGGAGACCCAGTACTTC. The chain employs TRBV14 and TRBJ2-5; no firm D call. The CDR3 runs 13 residues. Germline values: CDR1 SGHDN, CDR2 FVKESK. The V end was cut by 3 bases, the J end by 5 bases, with 10 bases between.

The gene calls are TRBV29-1 and TRBJ2-5; a weak D match, TRBD1 (7 bases). The CDR3 loop spans 14 amino acids. CDR1 SQVTM and CDR2 ANQGSEA come from the germline V gene. Deletions cut 3 bases from V and 4 bases from J, with 15 bases between. The DNA for the CDR3 is TGCAGCGTTGACCAGGGGGGTTTCGGAGAGACCCAGTACTTC. Residues: CSVDQGGFGETQYF.

The genes are TRBV5-1 and TRBJ1-1; TRBD1 matches 11 bases. Looked up from germline, CDR1 is SGHRS and CDR2 is YFSETQ. This CDR3 comprises 14 residues. The V gene end was trimmed by 3 bases and the J gene end by 4 bases; junction bases not matched to a gene: 2. For the CDR3, the DNA is TGCGCCAGCAGCTGGACAGGGGGCTTCACTGAAGCTTTCTTT. Its translation is CASSWTGGFTEAFF.

This sequence joins TRBV2 and TRBJ2-7; D assignment may be TRBD1 or TRBD2 (5 bases each). Trimming cost V 10 bases and J 13 bases, with 11 bases left between them. The CDR3 covers 8 residues. The germline CDR1 and CDR2 sequences are SNHLY and FYNNEI. CDR3 nucleotides: TGTGCCACCGACGGGGCATACTTC. Translated: CATDGAYF.

This clonotype has only a few counts. The J gene is TRBJ2-1, the V gene TRBV7-8; 9 bases align to TRBD2. Germline CDR1 and CDR2: SGHVS and FQNEAQ. V shed 2 bases, J shed 2 bases, and the junction held 10 bases outside the gene matches. The CDR3 has 18 amino acids. DNA of the CDR3: TGTGCCAGCAGCTTAAACGGCGGGGGGGCGGGCACCTACAATGAGCAGTTCTTC. Its translation is CASSLNGGGAGTYNEQFF. The full variable domain, rest sourced from reference TRBV7-8 and TRBJ2-1, is GAGVSQSPRYKVAKRGQDVALRCDPISGHVSLFWYQQALGQGPEFLTYFQNEAQLDKSGLPSDRFFAERPEGSVSTLKIQRTQQEDSAVYLCASSLNGGGAGTYNEQFFGPGTRLTVL.

The V gene is TRBV6-5, the J gene TRBJ2-5, with TRBD2 matching 8 bases. V lost 4 bases, J lost 5 bases, and 15 bases stayed unmatched. CDR1 is MNHEY, CDR2 SVGAGI, per germline. The CDR3 consists of 17 residues. CDR3: CASSSGGAGPRHETQYF. The CDR3 coding sequence is TGTGCCAGCAGTTCCGGGGGGGCCGGGCCCCGTCACGAGACCCAGTACTTC.

The V gene is TRBV6-5, the J gene TRBJ1-4; D unresolved. The ends were cut back, 4 bases at V and 5 bases at J, with 17 bases in the middle. The germline V gene encodes CDR1 MNHEY and CDR2 SVGAGI. This CDR3 spans 16 amino acids. The CDR3 protein is CASSFGRGNTNEKLFF. Here the CDR3 DNA reads TGTGCCAGCAGTTTTGGTCGAGGCAATACGAATGAAAAACTGTTTTTT.

A few counts support this clonotype. The chain carries TRBV12-3 or TRBV12-4 and TRBJ2-4; no reliable D call. V was cut by 3 bases and J by 3 bases, with 3 bases left in between. CDR3 length equals 12 residues. DNA of the CDR3: TGTGCCAGCAGTTTCTACAAAAACATTCAGTACTTC. Encoded protein: CASSFYKNIQYF.

V usage is TRBV7-2 and J usage is TRBJ1-6; 7 bases match TRBD1. Per the germline V gene, CDR1 is SGHTA and CDR2 is FQGNSA. The junction had 9 bases not matched to a gene; V was cut back by 3 bases and J by 10 bases. The CDR3 has 15 amino acids. The CDR3 spells CASSFRQGVGSPLHF. In nucleotides, the CDR3 is TGTGCCAGCAGCTTTAGACAGGGAGTAGGATCACCCCTCCACTTT.